This TCR beta chain was observed in a study of immune cell composition in non-small cell lung cancer. The table came from immunoSEQ multiplex PCR; TCRdb's copy has only in-frame clones and leaves some out. Among about 6,700 clones listed, roughly two thirds were seen once. Normal lung was sampled as far from the tumour as possible, at least 3 cm. This CDR3 has 15 amino acids. Trimming cost V 3 bases and J 3 bases; bases outside gene matches: 4. Germline V lookup: CDR1 SGHRS, CDR2 YFSETQ. The clonotype originates from a human donor with non-small cell lung cancer. Specimen: non-adjacent lung tissue. This sequence joins TRBV5-1 and TRBJ2-7; 12 bases are shared with TRBD2. The CDR3 here is CASSSGLAGSYEQYF. CDR3 sequence (DNA): TGCGCCAGCAGCTCAGGACTAGCGGGAAGCTACGAGCAGTACTTC.